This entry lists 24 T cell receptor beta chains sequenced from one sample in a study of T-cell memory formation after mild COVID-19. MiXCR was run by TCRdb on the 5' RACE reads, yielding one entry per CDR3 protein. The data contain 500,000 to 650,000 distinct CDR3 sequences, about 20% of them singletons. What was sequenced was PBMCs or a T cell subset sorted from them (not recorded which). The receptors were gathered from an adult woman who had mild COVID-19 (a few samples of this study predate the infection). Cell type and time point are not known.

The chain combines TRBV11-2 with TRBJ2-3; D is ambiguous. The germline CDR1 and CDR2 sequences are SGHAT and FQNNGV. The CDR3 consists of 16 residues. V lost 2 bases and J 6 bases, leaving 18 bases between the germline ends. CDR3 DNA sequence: TGTGCCAGCAGCTTACTGAATAGTCCACCTAAGGATACGCAGTATTTT. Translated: CASSLLNSPPKDTQYF.

The CDR3 nucleotides read TGTGCCAGCAGCTTATCCCCCGGAGGAGCACTGGACCATTACGAGCAGTACTTC. Translation: CASSLSPGGALDHYEQYF. The V and J genes are TRBV7-6 and TRBJ2-7, with D possibly TRBD2 on 5 matching bases. V gave up 2 bases and J gave up 4 bases, with 24 bases separating them. Germline V gene lookup returns CDR1 SGHVS and CDR2 FNYEAQ. The CDR3 contains 18 residues.

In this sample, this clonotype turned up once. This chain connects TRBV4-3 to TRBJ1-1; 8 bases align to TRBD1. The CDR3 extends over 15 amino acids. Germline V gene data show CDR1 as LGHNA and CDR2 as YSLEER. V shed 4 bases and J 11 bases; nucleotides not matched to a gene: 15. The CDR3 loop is CASSLVSGTGGLAFF. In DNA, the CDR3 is TGCGCCAGCAGCCTCGTATCCGGGACAGGCGGTTTGGCTTTCTTT.

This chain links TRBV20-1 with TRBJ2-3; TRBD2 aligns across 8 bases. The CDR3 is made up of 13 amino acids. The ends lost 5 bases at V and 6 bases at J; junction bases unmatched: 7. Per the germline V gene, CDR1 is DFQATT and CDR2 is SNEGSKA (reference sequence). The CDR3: CSARRTSRDTQYF. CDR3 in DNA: TGCAGTGCTCGAAGGACTAGCAGGGATACGCAGTATTTT.

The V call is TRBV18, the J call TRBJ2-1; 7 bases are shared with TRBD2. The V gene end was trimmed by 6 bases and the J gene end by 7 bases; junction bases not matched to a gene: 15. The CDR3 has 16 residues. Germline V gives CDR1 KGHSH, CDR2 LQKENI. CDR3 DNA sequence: TGTGCCAGCTCTCCCCCTAGGGCTAGCGGACGGAATGAGCAGTTCTTC. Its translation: CASSPPRASGRNEQFF.

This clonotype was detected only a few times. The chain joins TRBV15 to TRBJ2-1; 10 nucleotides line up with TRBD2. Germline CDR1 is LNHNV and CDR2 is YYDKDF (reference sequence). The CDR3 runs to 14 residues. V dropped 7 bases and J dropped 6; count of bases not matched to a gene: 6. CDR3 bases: TGTGCCACCACCCAGCGACTAGCGGGCAATGAGCAGTTCTTC. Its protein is CATTQRLAGNEQFF.

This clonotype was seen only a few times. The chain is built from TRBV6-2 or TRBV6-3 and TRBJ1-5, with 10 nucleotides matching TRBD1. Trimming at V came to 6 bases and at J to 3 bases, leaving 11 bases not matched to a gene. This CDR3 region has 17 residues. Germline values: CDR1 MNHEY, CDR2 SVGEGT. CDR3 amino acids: CASRRRDRGGNNQPQHF. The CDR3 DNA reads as TGTGCCAGCAGACGCCGGGACAGGGGAGGAAACAATCAGCCCCAGCATTTT.

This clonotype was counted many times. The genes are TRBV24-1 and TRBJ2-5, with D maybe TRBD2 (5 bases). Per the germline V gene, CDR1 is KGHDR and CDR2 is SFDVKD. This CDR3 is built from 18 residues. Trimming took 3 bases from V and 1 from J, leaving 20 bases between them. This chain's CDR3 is CATSDTSAGLRSQETQYF. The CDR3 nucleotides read TGTGCCACCAGTGATACGTCCGCCGGACTTCGGTCCCAAGAGACCCAGTACTTC.

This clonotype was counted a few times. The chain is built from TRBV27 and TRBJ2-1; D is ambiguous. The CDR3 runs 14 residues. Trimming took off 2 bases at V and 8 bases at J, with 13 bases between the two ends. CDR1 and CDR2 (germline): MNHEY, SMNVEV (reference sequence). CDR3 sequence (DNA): TGTGCCAGCAGTTTAATACAAGGGTCGCATGAGCAGTTCTTC. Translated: CASSLIQGSHEQFF.

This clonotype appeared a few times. This CDR3 reads CASSSSSDETQYF. The CDR3 nucleotides read TGTGCCAGCAGCTCCTCATCCGACGAGACCCAGTACTTC. The gene calls are TRBV7-2 and TRBJ2-5; D gene uncertain. V was pared by 4 bases and J by 5 bases, with 11 bases between. The CDR3 has 13 amino acids. CDR1 SGHTA and CDR2 FQGNSA come from the germline V gene.

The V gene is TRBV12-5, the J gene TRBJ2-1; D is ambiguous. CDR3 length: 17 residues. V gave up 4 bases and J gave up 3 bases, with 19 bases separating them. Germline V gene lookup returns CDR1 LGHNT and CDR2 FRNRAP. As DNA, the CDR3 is TGTGCTAGTGGTTCGACCCGCTGGCCAGCTATCTACAATGAGCAGTTCTTC. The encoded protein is CASGSTRWPAIYNEQFF. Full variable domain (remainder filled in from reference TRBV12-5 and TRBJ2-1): DARVTQTPRHKVTEMGQEVTMRCQPILGHNTVFWYRQTMMQGLELLAYFRNRAPLDDSGMPKDRFSAEMPDATLATLKIQPSEPRDSAVYFCASGSTRWPAIYNEQFFGPGTRLTVL.

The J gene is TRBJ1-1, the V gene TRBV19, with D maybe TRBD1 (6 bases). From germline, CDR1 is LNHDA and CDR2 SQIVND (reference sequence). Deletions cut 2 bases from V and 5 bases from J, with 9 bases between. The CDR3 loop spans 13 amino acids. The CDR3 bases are TGTGCCAGTAGTATACAGGGGAGAACTGAAGCTTTCTTT. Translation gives CASSIQGRTEAFF.

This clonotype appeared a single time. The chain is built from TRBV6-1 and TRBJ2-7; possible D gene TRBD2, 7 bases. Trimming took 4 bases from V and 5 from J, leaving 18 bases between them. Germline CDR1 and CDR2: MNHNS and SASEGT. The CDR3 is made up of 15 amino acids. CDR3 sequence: CASSALGGARDEQYF. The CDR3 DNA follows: TGTGCCAGCAGTGCGCTAGGGGGGGCAAGGGACGAGCAGTACTTC.

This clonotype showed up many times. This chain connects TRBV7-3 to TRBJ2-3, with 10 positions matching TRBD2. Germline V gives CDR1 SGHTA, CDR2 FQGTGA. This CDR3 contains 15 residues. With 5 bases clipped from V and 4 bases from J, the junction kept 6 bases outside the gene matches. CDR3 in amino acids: CASSQGLAYADTQYF. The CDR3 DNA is TGTGCCAGCAGCCAGGGACTAGCGTACGCAGATACGCAGTATTTT.

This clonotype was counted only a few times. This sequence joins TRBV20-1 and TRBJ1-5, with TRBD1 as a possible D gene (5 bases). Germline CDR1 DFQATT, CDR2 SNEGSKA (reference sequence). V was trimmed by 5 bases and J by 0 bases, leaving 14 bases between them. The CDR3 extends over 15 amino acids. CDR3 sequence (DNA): TGCAGTGCTGATAGGGACGGTTATAGCAATCAGCCCCAGCATTTT. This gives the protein CSADRDGYSNQPQHF.

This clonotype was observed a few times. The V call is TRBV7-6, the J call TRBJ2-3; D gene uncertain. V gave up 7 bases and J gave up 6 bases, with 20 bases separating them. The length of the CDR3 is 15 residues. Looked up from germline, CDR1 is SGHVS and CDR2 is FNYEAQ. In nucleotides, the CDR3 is TGTGCCAGCATCCCCTCGCCGGTACCGCCGGATACGCAGTATTTT. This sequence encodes CASIPSPVPPDTQYF.

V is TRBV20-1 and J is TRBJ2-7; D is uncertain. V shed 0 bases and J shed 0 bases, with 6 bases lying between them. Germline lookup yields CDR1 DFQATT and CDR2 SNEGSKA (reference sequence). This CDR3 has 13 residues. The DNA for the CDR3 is TGCAGTGCTAGAGATCTGCACTCCTACGAGCAGTACTTC. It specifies CSARDLHSYEQYF.

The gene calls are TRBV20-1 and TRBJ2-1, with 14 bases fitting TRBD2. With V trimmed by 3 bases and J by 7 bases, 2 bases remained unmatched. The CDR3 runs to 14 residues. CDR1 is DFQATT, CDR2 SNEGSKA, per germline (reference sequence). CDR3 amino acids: CSASGTSGSNEQFF. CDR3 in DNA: TGCAGTGCTAGCGGGACTAGCGGGAGTAATGAGCAGTTCTTC.

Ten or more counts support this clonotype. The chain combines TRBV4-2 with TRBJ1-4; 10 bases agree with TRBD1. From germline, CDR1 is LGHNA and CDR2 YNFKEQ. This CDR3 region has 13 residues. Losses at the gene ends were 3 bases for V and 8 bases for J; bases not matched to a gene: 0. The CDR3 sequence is CASSQGQGEKLFF. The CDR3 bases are TGTGCCAGCAGCCAGGGACAGGGGGAAAAACTGTTTTTT.

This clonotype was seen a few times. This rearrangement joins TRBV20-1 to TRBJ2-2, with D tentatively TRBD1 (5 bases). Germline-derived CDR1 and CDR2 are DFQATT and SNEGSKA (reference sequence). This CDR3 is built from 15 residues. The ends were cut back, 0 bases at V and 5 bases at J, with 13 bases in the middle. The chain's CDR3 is CSARDWPKGTGELFF. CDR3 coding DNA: TGCAGTGCTAGAGATTGGCCTAAGGGGACCGGGGAGCTGTTTTTT.

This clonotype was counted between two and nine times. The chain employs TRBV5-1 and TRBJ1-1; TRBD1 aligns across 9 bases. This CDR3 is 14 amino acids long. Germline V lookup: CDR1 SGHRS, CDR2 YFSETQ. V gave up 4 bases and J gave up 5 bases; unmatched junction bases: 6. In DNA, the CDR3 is TGCGCCAGCAGCGCCTGGACAGGGGCAACTGAAGCTTTCTTT. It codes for CASSAWTGATEAFF.

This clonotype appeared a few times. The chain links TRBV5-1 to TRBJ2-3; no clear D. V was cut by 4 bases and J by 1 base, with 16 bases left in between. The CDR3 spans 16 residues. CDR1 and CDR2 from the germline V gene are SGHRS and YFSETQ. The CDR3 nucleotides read TGCGCCAGCAGCCAAAGTACTTTTGGGGGCACAGATACGCAGTATTTT. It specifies CASSQSTFGGTDTQYF.

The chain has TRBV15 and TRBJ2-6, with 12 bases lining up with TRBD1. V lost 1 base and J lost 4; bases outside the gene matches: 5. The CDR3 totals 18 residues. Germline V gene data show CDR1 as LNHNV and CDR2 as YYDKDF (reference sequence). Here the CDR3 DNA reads TGTGCCACCAGCAGAGGCCGGGACAGGGGGCTGGGGGCCAACGTCCTGACTTTC. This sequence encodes CATSRGRDRGLGANVLTF.

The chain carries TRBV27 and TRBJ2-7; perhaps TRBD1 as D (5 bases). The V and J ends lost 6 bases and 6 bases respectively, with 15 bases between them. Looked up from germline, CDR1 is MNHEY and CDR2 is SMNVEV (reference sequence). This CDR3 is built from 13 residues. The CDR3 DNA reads TGTGCCAGCAGGGACGCTGGGGCTACCGAGCAGTACTTC. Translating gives CASRDAGATEQYF.